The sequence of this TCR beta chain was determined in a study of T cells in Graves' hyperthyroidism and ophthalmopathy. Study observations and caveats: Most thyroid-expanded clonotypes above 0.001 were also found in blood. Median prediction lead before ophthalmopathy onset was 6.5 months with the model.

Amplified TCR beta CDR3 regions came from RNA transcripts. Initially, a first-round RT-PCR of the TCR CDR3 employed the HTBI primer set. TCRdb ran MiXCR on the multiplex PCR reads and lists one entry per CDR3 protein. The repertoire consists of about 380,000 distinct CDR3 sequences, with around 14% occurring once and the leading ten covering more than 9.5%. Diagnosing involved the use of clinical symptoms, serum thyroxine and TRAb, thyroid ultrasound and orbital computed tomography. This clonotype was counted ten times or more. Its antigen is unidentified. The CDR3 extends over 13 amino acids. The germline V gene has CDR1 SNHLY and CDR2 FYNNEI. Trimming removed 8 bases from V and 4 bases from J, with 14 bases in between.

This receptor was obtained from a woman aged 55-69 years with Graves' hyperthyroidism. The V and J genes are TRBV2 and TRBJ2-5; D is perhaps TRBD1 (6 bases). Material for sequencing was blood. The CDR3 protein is CASRGIGGETQYF. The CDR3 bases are TGTGCCAGCCGCGGCATAGGGGGAGAGACCCAGTACTTC.